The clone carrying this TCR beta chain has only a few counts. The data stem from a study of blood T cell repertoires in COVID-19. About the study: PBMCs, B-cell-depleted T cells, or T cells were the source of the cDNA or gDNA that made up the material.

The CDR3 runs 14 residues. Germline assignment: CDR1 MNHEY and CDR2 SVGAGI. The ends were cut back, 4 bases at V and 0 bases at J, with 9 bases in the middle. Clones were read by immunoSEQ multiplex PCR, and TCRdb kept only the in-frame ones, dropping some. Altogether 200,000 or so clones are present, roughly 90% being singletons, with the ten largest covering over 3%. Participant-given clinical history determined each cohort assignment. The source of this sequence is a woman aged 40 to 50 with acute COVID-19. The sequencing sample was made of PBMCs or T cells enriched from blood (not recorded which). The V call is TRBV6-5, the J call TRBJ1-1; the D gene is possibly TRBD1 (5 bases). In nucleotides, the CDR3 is TGTGCCAGCAGTTCGCGACAGATGAACACTGAAGCTTTCTTT. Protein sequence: CASSSRQMNTEAFF.